These T cell receptor beta chains were read from a single sample in a study of T cell clonotyping in hematopoietic cell transplantation. Clones were sequenced by immunoSEQ multiplex PCR, and TCRdb holds only the in-frame ones, with some missing. The sample consists of about 29,000 clones, 65% to 80% of them appearing once. Sample: peripheral blood mononuclear cells, taken before stem cell transplant. These TCRs come from a woman in her 30s with chronic myeloid leukemia. Some clones in this sample may be carry-over from other donors' samples. CDR3s include the opening cysteine and the closing phenylalanine or tryptophan. D genes are given only for firm matches.

v_gene	d_gene	j_gene	CDR3aa	CDR3nt
TRBV6-1	.	TRBJ1-5	CASSEVWAGANQPQHF	TGTGCCAGCAGTGAAGTTTGGGCAGGGGCCAATCAGCCCCAGCATTTT
TRBV9	.	TRBJ2-1	CASSKSYNEQFF	TGTGCCAGCAGCAAAAGTTACAATGAGCAGTTCTTC
TRBV5-1	.	TRBJ1-1	CASSLRVRGANTEAFF	TGCGCCAGCAGCTTGCGCGTCCGGGGAGCGAACACTGAAGCTTTCTTT
TRBV30	.	TRBJ1-3	CAWTGVVSGNTIYF	TGTGCCTGGACAGGGGTGGTCTCTGGAAACACCATATATTTT
TRBV2	TRBD2	TRBJ2-5	CASSDRRGMGTQYF	TGTGCCAGCAGTGATAGGCGGGGGATGGGGACCCAGTACTTC
TRBV12-5	TRBD1	TRBJ1-3	CASGFPQGLGRSGNTIYF	TGTGCTAGTGGTTTCCCACAGGGGTTAGGTAGGTCTGGAAACACCATATATTTT
TRBV2	.	TRBJ2-7	CASSQMGLISYEQYF	TGTGCCAGCAGCCAAATGGGACTGATCTCCTACGAGCAGTACTTC
TRBV6-5	.	TRBJ2-2	CASLRDPARVGELFF	TGTGCCAGCTTACGGGACCCCGCCCGAGTCGGGGAGCTGTTTTTT
TRBV7-2	.	TRBJ2-3	CASSPDRSTDTQYF	TGTGCCAGCAGCCCTGACAGGAGCACAGATACGCAGTATTTT
TRBV19	.	TRBJ2-6	CASSILGSGANVLTF	TGTGCCAGTAGTATTTTGGGCTCTGGGGCCAACGTCCTGACTTTC